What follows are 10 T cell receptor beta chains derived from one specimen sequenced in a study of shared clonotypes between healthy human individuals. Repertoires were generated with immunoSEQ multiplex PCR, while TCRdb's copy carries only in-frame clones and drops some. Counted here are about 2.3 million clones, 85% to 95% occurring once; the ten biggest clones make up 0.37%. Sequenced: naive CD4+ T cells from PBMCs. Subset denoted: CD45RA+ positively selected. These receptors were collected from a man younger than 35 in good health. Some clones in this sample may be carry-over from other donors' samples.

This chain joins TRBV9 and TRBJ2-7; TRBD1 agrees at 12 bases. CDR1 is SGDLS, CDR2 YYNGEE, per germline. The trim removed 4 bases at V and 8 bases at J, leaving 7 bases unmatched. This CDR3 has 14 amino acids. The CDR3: CASSLGQGAGQQYF. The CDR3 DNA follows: TGTGCCAGCAGCTTGGGACAGGGGGCGGGTCAGCAGTACTTC.

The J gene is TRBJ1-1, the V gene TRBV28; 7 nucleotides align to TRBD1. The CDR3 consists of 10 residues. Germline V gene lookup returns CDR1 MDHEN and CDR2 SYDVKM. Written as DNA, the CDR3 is TGTGGGACAGGGAACACTGAAGCTTTCTTT. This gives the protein CGTGNTEAFF.

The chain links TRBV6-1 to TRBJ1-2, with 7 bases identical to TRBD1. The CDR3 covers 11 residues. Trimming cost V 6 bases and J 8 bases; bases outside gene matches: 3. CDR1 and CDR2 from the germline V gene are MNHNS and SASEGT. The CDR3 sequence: CASRQGTGYTF. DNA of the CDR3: TGTGCCAGCAGACAGGGGACGGGCTACACCTTC.

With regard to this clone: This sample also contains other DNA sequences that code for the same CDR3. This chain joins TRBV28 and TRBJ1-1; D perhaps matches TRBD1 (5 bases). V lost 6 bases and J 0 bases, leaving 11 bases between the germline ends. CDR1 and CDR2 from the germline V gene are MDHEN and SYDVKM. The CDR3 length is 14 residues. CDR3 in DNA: TGTGCCAGCAGCCCGGGACTCCTGAACACTGAAGCTTTCTTT. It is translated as CASSPGLLNTEAFF.

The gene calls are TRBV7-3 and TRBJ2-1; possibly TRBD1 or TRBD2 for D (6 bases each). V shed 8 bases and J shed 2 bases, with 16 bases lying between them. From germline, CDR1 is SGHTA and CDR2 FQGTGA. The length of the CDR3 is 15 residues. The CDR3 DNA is TGTGCCAGCCACCCGGGGGCGGGACCCTACAATGAGCAGTTCTTC. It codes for CASHPGAGPYNEQFF.

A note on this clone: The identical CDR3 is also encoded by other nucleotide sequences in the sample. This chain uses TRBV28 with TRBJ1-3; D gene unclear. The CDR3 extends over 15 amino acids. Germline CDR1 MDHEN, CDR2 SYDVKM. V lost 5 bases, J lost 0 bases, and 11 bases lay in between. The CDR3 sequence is CASSLRELSGNTIYF. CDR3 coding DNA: TGTGCCAGCAGTCTGCGGGAACTCTCTGGAAACACCATATATTTT.

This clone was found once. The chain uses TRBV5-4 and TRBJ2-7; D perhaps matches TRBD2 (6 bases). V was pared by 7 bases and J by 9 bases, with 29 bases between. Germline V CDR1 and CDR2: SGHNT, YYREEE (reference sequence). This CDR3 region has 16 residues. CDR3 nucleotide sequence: TGTGCCAGCTCCCCAGGAGGGACCCCTGGATCCTTGGGGCAGTACTTC. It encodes CASSPGGTPGSLGQYF.

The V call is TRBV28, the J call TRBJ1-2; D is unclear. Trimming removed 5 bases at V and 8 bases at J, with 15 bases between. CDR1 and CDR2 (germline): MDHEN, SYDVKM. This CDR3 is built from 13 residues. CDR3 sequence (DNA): TGTGCCAGCAGTCCCCGGACCGCCCGGGGCTACACCTTC. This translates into CASSPRTARGYTF.

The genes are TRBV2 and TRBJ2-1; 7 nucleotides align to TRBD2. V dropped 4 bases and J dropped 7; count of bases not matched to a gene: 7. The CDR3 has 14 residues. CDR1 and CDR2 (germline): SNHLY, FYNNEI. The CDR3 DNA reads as TGTGCCAGCAGTGCACCGCGGGAGAGGAATGAGCAGTTCTTC. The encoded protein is CASSAPRERNEQFF.

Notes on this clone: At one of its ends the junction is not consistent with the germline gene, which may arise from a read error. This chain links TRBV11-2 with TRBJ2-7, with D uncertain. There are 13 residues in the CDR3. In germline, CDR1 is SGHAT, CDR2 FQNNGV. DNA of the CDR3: TGTGCCAGCAGATTTTTTGGCGGAACCGAACTTAACTTC. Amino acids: CASRFFGGTELNF.